This T cell receptor (beta chain) was sequenced during a study of identical twins. Trimming cost V 7 bases and J 2 bases; bases outside gene matches: 11. The length of the CDR3 is 16 residues. In germline, CDR1 is SEHNR, CDR2 FQNEAQ (reference sequence). Study observations and caveats: With abundant cord blood beta clonotypes, insertions were fewer; memory repertoires showed no such pattern. Partial confounding of zero-insertion analyses by invariant MAIT and iNKT cells was possible. Models underpredicted monozygotic twin sharing of out-of-frame TCR alpha.

A word on this clonotype: What it recognizes is unknown.

Each CDR3 protein gets one entry after TCRdb re-called the 5' RACE reads with MiXCR. The sample has 250,000 or so distinct CDR3 sequences, 12% seen once. This same sample was also part of a study on yellow fever vaccine responses in identical twins. That work contributes: Twin vaccine T cell responses reportedly seemed partly convergent, partly personalized.

The V call is TRBV7-9, the J call TRBJ1-5; 7 bases fit TRBD1. This receptor was obtained from a woman aged 18-30 years in good health. The material sequenced was memory (CD45RO+) T cells sorted from blood. The CDR3: CASTLGEGAGNQPQHF. In nucleotides, the CDR3 is TGTGCCAGCACCCTAGGGGAGGGGGCCGGCAATCAGCCCCAGCATTTT.